This TCR beta chain was captured by sequencing in a study of blood T cell repertoires in COVID-19. Profiling relied on immunoSEQ multiplex PCR, and the TCRdb table lists in-frame clones only, not all of them. Of about 140,000 clones listed, more than 70% were seen once; the top ten hold over 9.5%. The V gene's germline CDR1 is LGHNA and CDR2 YNFKEQ. V gave up 0 bases and J gave up 5 bases, with 11 bases separating them. This CDR3 has 16 amino acids. The source material was peripheral blood. The TCR sequence derives from a man in his forties or fifties with active or convalescent COVID-19. The V and J genes are TRBV4-2 and TRBJ1-6; D possibly corresponds to TRBD1 (6 bases). In nucleotides, the CDR3 is TGTGCCAGCAGCCAAGATCTCAGGGGAGATAATTCACCCCTCCACTTT. As protein: CASSQDLRGDNSPLHF.